The 27 T cell receptor beta chains in this list originate from one sample, sequenced in a study of OX40 agonist ivuxolimab in advanced cancers. Method: immunoSEQ multiplex PCR; TCRdb's copy keeps in-frame clones and lacks some. The sample shows about 57,000 clones, nearly 85% of them seen only once. The sample consisted of CD4+ or CD8+ T cells sorted from blood, taken in a trial of the OX40 agonist ivuxolimab. These receptors originate from an adult with an advanced solid tumor such as melanoma, head and neck, liver or kidney cancer.

This clone has a single count. V gene TRBV21-1 combines with J gene TRBJ2-7; TRBD1 is taken as the D call from the table, unchecked against the DNA. TRBV21-1 is designated a pseudogene. The CDR3 totals 18 residues. In nucleotides, the CDR3 is TGTGCCAGCAGCCCCATAAGGGGACAGGGAGGTATACACTACGAGCAGTACTTC. This codes for CASSPIRGQGGIHYEQYF.

This clone was counted a few times. The chain employs TRBV5-1 and TRBJ2-7, with D perhaps matching TRBD2 (5 bases). This CDR3 is 14 amino acids long. With 1 base removed from V and 6 bases from J, the gap between germline ends came to 14 bases. Germline V gene data show CDR1 as SGHRS and CDR2 as YFSETQ. Here the CDR3 reads CASSLLREPREQYF. For the CDR3, the DNA is TGCGCCAGCAGCTTGTTGAGGGAGCCCCGCGAGCAGTACTTC.

This chain uses TRBV2 with TRBJ2-7, with 11 bases lining up with TRBD2. J lost 7 bases, V lost 7 bases, and 6 bases had no gene match. CDR3 size: 13 residues. Looked up from germline, CDR1 is SNHLY and CDR2 is FYNNEI. The CDR3 DNA sequence: TGTGCCAGCACTCCGCTAGCGGGAGGAGAGCAGTACTTC. The encoded protein is CASTPLAGGEQYF. The complete variable domain, with remaining parts taken from reference TRBV2 and TRBJ2-7, reads EPEVTQTPSHQVTQMGQEVILRCVPISNHLYFYWYRQILGQKVEFLVSFYNNEISEKSEIFDDQFSVERPDGSNFTLKIRSTKLEDSAMYFCASTPLAGGEQYFGPGTRLTVT.

The chain recombines TRBV5-1 with TRBJ2-1, with 10 bases lining up with TRBD2. The CDR3 contains 13 residues. The V segment lost 9 bases and the J segment 3 bases; nucleotides outside the gene matches: 3. Germline V gives CDR1 SGHRS, CDR2 YFSETQ. CDR3 coding DNA: TGCGCCACGAGCGGGAGGGGCTACAATGAGCAGTTCTTC. It codes for CATSGRGYNEQFF.

The V gene is TRBV27, the J gene TRBJ1-2, with 7 nucleotides matching TRBD1. Germline CDR1 reads MNHEY; CDR2 reads SMNVEV (reference sequence). The CDR3 has 13 amino acids. J gave up 7 bases and V 4 bases, and 6 bases lay outside the gene matches. Here the CDR3 DNA reads TGTGCCAGCAGTTGGAGCCAGGGGGTTGGCTACACCTTC. Amino acids: CASSWSQGVGYTF.

V usage is TRBV28 and J usage is TRBJ2-4, with D possibly matching TRBD2 (5 bases). Trimming stripped 5 bases from V and 8 bases from J, with 16 bases between. CDR1 is MDHEN, CDR2 SYDVKM, per germline. This CDR3 contains 14 residues. The CDR3 nucleotides are TGTGCCAGCAGTCTACGAGGGCGCGGATACATTCAGTACTTC. Residues: CASSLRGRGYIQYF.

The chain has TRBV5-1 and TRBJ2-3, with TRBD1 matching 7 bases. The CDR3 runs to 15 residues. Germline V lookup: CDR1 SGHRS, CDR2 YFSETQ. V dropped 6 bases and J dropped 3; count of bases not matched to a gene: 10. The DNA for the CDR3 is TGCGCCAGCACCGAGCTTGGGACAGTAACAGATACGCAGTATTTT. It yields the protein CASTELGTVTDTQYF.

J is TRBJ2-1 and V is TRBV2; D is possibly TRBD2 (6 bases). This CDR3 comprises 13 residues. CDR1 and CDR2 from the germline V gene are SNHLY and FYNNEI. The ends were cut back, 6 bases at V and 4 bases at J, with 10 bases in the middle. CDR3 amino acids: CASSGTEYNEQFF. The CDR3 coding sequence is TGTGCCAGCAGCGGGACTGAATACAATGAGCAGTTCTTC. The whole variable domain, filled in from reference TRBV2 and TRBJ2-1, reads EPEVTQTPSHQVTQMGQEVILRCVPISNHLYFYWYRQILGQKVEFLVSFYNNEISEKSEIFDDQFSVERPDGSNFTLKIRSTKLEDSAMYFCASSGTEYNEQFFGPGTRLTVL.

The chain combines TRBV19 with TRBJ2-3; either TRBD1 or TRBD2 may supply D (6 bases each). The CDR3 consists of 14 residues. V lost 4 bases to trimming and J lost 8 bases, with 16 bases between them. In germline, CDR1 is LNHDA, CDR2 SQIVND (reference sequence). In nucleotides, the CDR3 is TGTGCCAGTAGTAGGGGGACTGTGGGGGCTACGCAGTATTTT. Protein sequence: CASSRGTVGATQYF.

This clone appeared a few times. The CDR3 is CASSLRRGSRQETQYF. In DNA form, the CDR3 reads TGTGCCAGCAGCTTAAGGCGGGGGTCCAGACAAGAGACCCAGTACTTC. V usage is TRBV11-1 and J usage is TRBJ2-5, with 7 bases aligning to TRBD2. The CDR3 length is 16 residues. V shed 2 bases, J shed 2 bases, and the junction held 8 bases outside the gene matches. The germline V gene encodes CDR1 SGHAT and CDR2 FQDESV (reference sequence).

The rearrangement joins TRBV5-8 to TRBJ2-7; unclear D gene. V was pared by 1 base and J by 3 bases, with 8 bases between. This CDR3 contains 13 residues. Per germline, CDR1 SGHTS and CDR2 YDEGEE. The CDR3 loop reads CASSLYSNYEQYF. CDR3 nucleotides: TGTGCCAGCAGCTTGTACAGTAACTACGAGCAGTACTTC.

The chain uses TRBV20-1 and TRBJ2-1; 7 bases match TRBD1. This CDR3 has 11 amino acids. Germline CDR1 reads DFQATT; CDR2 reads SNEGSKA (reference sequence). The V and J ends lost 5 bases and 13 bases, in that order; junction bases with no gene match: 8. The CDR3 nucleotides read TGCAGTGCTGGATACAGGGGAGTACAGTTCTTC. Amino acids: CSAGYRGVQFF.

The chain has TRBV27 and TRBJ2-1, with TRBD2 identical over 12 bases. CDR1 MNHEY and CDR2 SMNVEV come from the germline V gene (reference sequence). The ends lost 3 bases at V and 8 bases at J; junction bases unmatched: 11. The CDR3 length is 17 residues. The CDR3 is CASSFDRTSGNLHEQFF. CDR3 sequence (DNA): TGTGCCAGCAGTTTCGATAGGACTAGCGGGAATCTCCATGAGCAGTTCTTC.

The chain uses TRBV28 and TRBJ2-7; D is unclear. Germline V lookup: CDR1 MDHEN, CDR2 SYDVKM. The CDR3 length is 13 residues. Trimming pared 3 bases from V and 4 bases from J, leaving 10 bases between. The CDR3 reads CASSLRQTYEQYF. CDR3 DNA: TGTGCCAGCAGTTTGAGACAAACATACGAGCAGTACTTC. The full variable domain, in which reference TRBV28 and TRBJ2-7 provide the parts outside the CDR3, is DVKVTQSSRYLVKRTGEKVFLECVQDMDHENMFWYRQDPGLGLRLIYFSYDVKMKEKGDIPEGYSVSREKKERFSLILESASTNQTSMYLCASSLRQTYEQYFGPGTRLTVT.

This clone was seen a handful of times. The chain uses TRBV12-1 and TRBJ2-2. TRBV12-1 is a pseudogene segment. The CDR3 runs 14 residues. CDR3 residues: CASVGTLDTGELFF. The CDR3 DNA reads TGTGCCAGCGTGGGGACCCTGGACACCGGGGAGCTGTTTTTT.

This chain connects TRBV6-1 to TRBJ2-1; 10 nucleotides agree with TRBD2. The germline V gene has CDR1 MNHNS and CDR2 SASEGT. V lost 4 bases, J lost 5 bases, and 5 bases stayed unmatched. The CDR3 covers 15 residues. The CDR3 region is CASSVGLAANNEQFF. The CDR3 bases are TGTGCCAGCAGTGTCGGACTAGCGGCCAACAATGAGCAGTTCTTC.

This rearrangement joins TRBV5-1 to TRBJ2-5; weak D call: TRBD1 (6 bases). Germline V gives CDR1 SGHRS, CDR2 YFSETQ. The V and J ends lost 0 bases and 2 bases respectively, with 11 bases between them. The CDR3 runs to 15 residues. DNA of the CDR3: TGCGCCAGCAGCTTGGCCGGGACACAGCAAGAGACCCAGTACTTC. Encoded protein: CASSLAGTQQETQYF.

This sequence joins TRBV19 and TRBJ2-1, with 9 bases matching TRBD2. The CDR3 contains 15 residues. Germline lookup yields CDR1 LNHDA and CDR2 SQIVND (reference sequence). V lost 3 bases to trimming and J lost 10 bases; unmatched junction nucleotides: 10. The CDR3 here is CASSMTTLAGGEQFF. CDR3 in DNA: TGTGCCAGTAGTATGACTACCCTGGCGGGAGGGGAGCAGTTCTTC.

The CDR3 nucleotides are TGTGCCAGTAGTCACCCCCAACCGGGACAACGGGCTAACTATGGCTACACCTTC. This sequence encodes CASSHPQPGQRANYGYTF. J is TRBJ1-2 and V is TRBV19; maybe TRBD1 (6 bases). V lost 5 bases, J lost 0 bases, and 22 bases lay in between. Germline-derived CDR1 and CDR2 are LNHDA and SQIVND (reference sequence). This CDR3 comprises 18 residues.

The chain couples TRBV29-1 to TRBJ2-7; TRBD2 aligns across 7 bases. The J segment lost 7 bases and the V segment lost 2 bases, leaving 5 bases of the junction unmatched. Per the germline V gene, CDR1 is SQVTM and CDR2 is ANQGSEA. The CDR3 length is 12 residues. The CDR3 region has the DNA TGCAGCGTTGAACGCGGGGGTGAAGAGCAGTACTTC. Translating gives CSVERGGEEQYF.

The chain has TRBV11-3 and TRBJ1-2, with D hard to call. V was clipped by 3 bases and J by 4 bases, with 9 bases between them. The CDR3 runs to 13 residues. CDR1 is SGHNT and CDR2 is YENEEA in the germline V gene. CDR3 nucleotides: TGTGCCAGCAGCTTGGGCAGCTCCTATGGCTACACCTTC. This translates into CASSLGSSYGYTF.

This clone is a singleton in its sample. The gene calls are TRBV19 and TRBJ1-5, with D possibly being TRBD1 (5 bases). The germline V gene encodes CDR1 LNHDA and CDR2 SQIVND (reference sequence). This CDR3 contains 15 residues. Trimming cost V 6 bases and J 1 base, with 13 bases left between them. The CDR3 protein is CASRDGGRSNQPQHF. The CDR3 DNA follows: TGTGCCAGTAGGGACGGGGGTCGGAGCAATCAGCCCCAGCATTTT.

The chain links TRBV25-1 to TRBJ1-5, with a weak D call TRBD1 (5 bases). Germline V gene lookup returns CDR1 MGHDK and CDR2 SYGVNS. There are 14 residues in the CDR3. V was trimmed by 1 base and J by 2 bases, leaving 6 bases between them. The CDR3 here is CASSESGGNQPQHF. The DNA for the CDR3 is TGTGCCAGCAGTGAATCGGGGGGCAATCAGCCCCAGCATTTT.

This chain connects TRBV18 to TRBJ2-1; TRBD2 might be the D (5 bases). The germline CDR1 and CDR2 sequences are KGHSH and LQKENI. The CDR3 is 11 residues long. Trimming stripped 4 bases from V and 7 bases from J, with 5 bases between. Written as DNA, the CDR3 is TGTGCCAGCTCACGACTAAATGAGCAGTTCTTC. Translation: CASSRLNEQFF.

The chain employs TRBV6-5 and TRBJ2-7; D possibly uses TRBD1 or TRBD2 (5 bases each). V was trimmed by 5 bases and J by 0 bases, leaving 11 bases between them. Germline V gene data show CDR1 as MNHEY and CDR2 as SVGAGI. This CDR3 region has 14 residues. The chain's CDR3 is CASSGGHPSYEQYF. As DNA, the CDR3 is TGTGCCAGCAGTGGAGGACACCCCTCCTACGAGCAGTACTTC.

J is TRBJ2-3 and V is TRBV2, with 7 bases fitting TRBD1. The ends lost 11 bases at V and 2 bases at J; junction bases unmatched: 10. There are 14 residues in the CDR3. Per the germline V gene, CDR1 is SNHLY and CDR2 is FYNNEI. For the CDR3, the DNA is TGTGCCTCCGGTTGGGACAGTTCCACAGATACGCAGTATTTT. Residues: CASGWDSSTDTQYF. Together with reference TRBV2 and TRBJ2-3, the CDR3 gives the full variable domain: EPEVTQTPSHQVTQMGQEVILRCVPISNHLYFYWYRQILGQKVEFLVSFYNNEISEKSEIFDDQFSVERPDGSNFTLKIRSTKLEDSAMYFCASGWDSSTDTQYFGPGTRLTVL.

V usage is TRBV6-1 and J usage is TRBJ1-1; D not certain. V dropped 4 bases and J dropped 7 bases, with 19 bases sitting between them. The CDR3 is 15 amino acids. In germline, CDR1 is MNHNS, CDR2 SASEGT. The CDR3 nucleotides are TGTGCCAGCAGTGTGTTGGATACTCGACGTGATGAAGCTTTCTTT. This gives the protein CASSVLDTRRDEAFF.